The entry below gives a single T cell receptor beta chain sequence along with its context. The antigen is not known. This CDR3 contains 13 residues. The V and J ends lost 4 bases and 1 base respectively, with 7 bases between them. CDR1 is PRHDT and CDR2 is FYEKMQ in the germline V gene (reference sequence). The data were taken from a study of cytomegalovirus exposure and HLA in healthy donors. Study-wide points: In vitro confirmation showed a few CMV-associated chains to be CMV antigen specific. In most subjects, TCR beta sequences reportedly gave accurate predictions of HLA-A and HLA-B alleles.

The study ran its PCR with 60 Vbeta and 13 Jbeta primers. Original methodology: It was a later analysis that counted about 80 million unique TCR beta chains, of which some 12 million were shared. Sequencing used immunoSEQ multiplex PCR; TCRdb keeps in-frame clones, though not all of them. That table supplies the V and J calls and clone size; D and trimming were determined from the DNA. The profile shows tens of thousands of clones, 65% to 75% of them singletons. The sequenced material came from PBMCs. This TCR was recovered from a man aged 25-40 years in good health and CMV-seronegative. V is TRBV13 and J is TRBJ1-1, with a tentative D call TRBD1 (6 bases). The chain's CDR3 is CASSSTGNTEAFF. In DNA, the CDR3 is TGTGCCAGCAGCTCGACAGGGAACACTGAAGCTTTCTTT.